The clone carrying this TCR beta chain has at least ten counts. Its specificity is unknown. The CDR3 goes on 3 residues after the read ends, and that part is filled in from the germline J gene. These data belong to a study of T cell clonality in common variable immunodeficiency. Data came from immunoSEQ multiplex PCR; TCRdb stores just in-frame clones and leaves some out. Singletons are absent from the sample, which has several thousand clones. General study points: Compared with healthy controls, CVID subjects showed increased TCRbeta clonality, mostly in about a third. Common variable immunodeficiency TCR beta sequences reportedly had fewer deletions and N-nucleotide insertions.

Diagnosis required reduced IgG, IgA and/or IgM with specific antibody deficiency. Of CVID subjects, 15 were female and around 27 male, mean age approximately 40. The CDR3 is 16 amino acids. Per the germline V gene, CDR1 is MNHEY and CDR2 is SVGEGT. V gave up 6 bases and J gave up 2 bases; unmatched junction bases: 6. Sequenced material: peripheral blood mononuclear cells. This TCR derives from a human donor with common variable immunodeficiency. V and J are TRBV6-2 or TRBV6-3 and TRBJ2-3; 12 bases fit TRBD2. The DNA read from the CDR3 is TGTGCCAGCAGCCACCGACTAGCGGGGGCCACAGATACG. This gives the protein CASSHRLAGATDT. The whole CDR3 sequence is CASSHRLAGATDTQYF.